These 11 T cell receptor beta chains share one sample of origin, sequenced in a study of early T cells in non-severe SARS-CoV-2 infection. MiXCR, applied by TCRdb to the 5' RACE reads, yields one record per CDR3 protein. There are more than 20,000 distinct CDR3 sequences in the sample; 4.5% to 7% occur only once, and roughly 2.5% lies in the top ten. The sequenced sample consisted of whole blood. All receptors derive from an adult who was a healthcare worker with PCR-confirmed SARS-CoV-2 infection or an uninfected control (not recorded which).

This clonotype was seen at least ten times. V gene TRBV4-1 combines with J gene TRBJ1-4, with D hard to call. CDR1 is MGHRA and CDR2 is YSYEKL in the germline V gene. The CDR3 covers 18 residues. V shed 2 bases and J shed 1 base, with 17 bases lying between them. The CDR3 sequence: CASSQFPQDLRTNEKLFF. The CDR3 DNA reads TGCGCCAGCAGCCAATTTCCCCAGGACTTACGAACTAATGAAAAACTGTTTTTT.

This clonotype has more than one count but fewer than ten. The chain employs TRBV5-1 and TRBJ2-7; tentatively, D is TRBD1 (6 bases). V was cut by 4 bases and J by 3 bases, with 14 bases left in between. CDR3 length equals 14 residues. CDR1 is SGHRS, CDR2 YFSETQ, per germline. The CDR3 reads CASSHGTTLYEQYF. DNA of the CDR3: TGCGCCAGCAGCCACGGGACAACCCTCTACGAGCAGTACTTC.

The sample holds many counts of this clonotype. This sequence joins TRBV14 and TRBJ2-1; 9 bases match TRBD2. The CDR3 totals 14 residues. Trimming at V came to 3 bases and at J to 7 bases, leaving 4 bases not matched to a gene. Looked up from germline, CDR1 is SGHDN and CDR2 is FVKESK. The CDR3, as DNA: TGTGCCAGCAGCCAGCTAGCGGGGCGGAATGAGCAGTTCTTC. This gives the protein CASSQLAGRNEQFF.

The chain recombines TRBV28 with TRBJ1-6; D is uncertain. Trimming shortened V by 1 base and J by 9 bases, and 4 bases separated the two germline ends. In germline, CDR1 is MDHEN, CDR2 SYDVKM. CDR3 length: 12 residues. The CDR3, as DNA: TGTGCCAGCAGTTTATTAGCTTCACCCCTCCACTTT. Encoded protein: CASSLLASPLHF.

This clonotype was detected only once. The V and J genes are TRBV10-3 and TRBJ2-3; D is unclear. The CDR3 runs 13 residues. Germline CDR1 reads ENHRY; CDR2 reads SYGVKD. Trimming took off 4 bases at V and 8 bases at J, with 13 bases between the two ends. The CDR3 here is CAISAEFRVTQYF. The DNA for the CDR3 is TGTGCCATCAGTGCTGAGTTCCGTGTTACGCAGTATTTT.

The table lists this clonotype with many counts. The chain joins TRBV5-4 to TRBJ2-6, with D possibly being TRBD1 (6 bases). This CDR3 comprises 15 residues. In germline, CDR1 is SGHNT, CDR2 YYREEE (reference sequence). V lost 2 bases and J lost 2, with 8 bases in between. This chain's CDR3 is CASSFRDTGANVLTF. The DNA for the CDR3 is TGTGCCAGCAGCTTCCGGGACACTGGGGCCAACGTCCTGACTTTC. Using reference TRBV5-4 and TRBJ2-6 for the parts outside the CDR3, the full variable domain is ETGVTQSPTHLIKTRGQQVTLRCSSQSGHNTVSWYQQALGQGPQFIFQYYREEENGRGNFPPRFSGLQFPNYSSELNVNALELDDSALYLCASSFRDTGANVLTFGAGSRLTVL.

The chain uses TRBV6-2 or TRBV6-3 and TRBJ1-1; D may be TRBD1 (5 bases). CDR3 length: 12 residues. Germline loops: CDR1 MNHEY, CDR2 SVGEGT. V lost 6 bases to trimming and J lost 6 bases, with 11 bases between them. The CDR3 DNA reads TGTGCCAGCAGCCTACGCAGGGCTGAAGCTTTCTTT. This encodes CASSLRRAEAFF.

This clonotype was seen at least ten times. The J gene is TRBJ2-1, the V gene TRBV20-1, with 9 bases identical to TRBD1. Unmatched junction bases numbered 5, after V lost 1 base and J lost 1 base. The germline gives CDR1 DFQATT, CDR2 SNEGSKA (reference sequence). This CDR3 has 16 residues. The CDR3 sequence: CSARVRTGESYNEQFF. The CDR3 nucleotides read TGCAGTGCTAGAGTCCGGACAGGGGAGTCCTACAATGAGCAGTTCTTC.

The V and J genes are TRBV19 and TRBJ1-1; TRBD1 might be the D (6 bases). Trimming pared 6 bases from V and 4 bases from J, leaving 12 bases between. CDR3 length: 13 amino acids. Germline V gene data show CDR1 as LNHDA and CDR2 as SQIVND (reference sequence). The CDR3 is CASRSGGSTEAFF. CDR3 nucleotides: TGTGCCAGTAGATCCGGGGGCTCCACTGAAGCTTTCTTT.

This clonotype was seen only a few times. The J gene is TRBJ2-3, the V gene TRBV12-2; the table calls TRBD2, which could not be checked here. TRBV12-2 is a pseudogene segment. CDR3 length equals 14 residues. CDR3 bases: TGTGCAAGTCGCTTTAGCGGGGTGACAGATACGCAGTATTTT. It encodes CASRFSGVTDTQYF.

This clonotype has a handful of counts. V and J are TRBV10-2 and TRBJ2-2; D not resolved. This CDR3 is built from 15 residues. CDR1 and CDR2 from the germline V gene are WSHSY and SAAADI. With 6 bases removed from V and 3 bases from J, the gap between germline ends came to 14 bases. CDR3 sequence (DNA): TGCGCCAGCAGCGACGTAGTCCTATACACCGGGGAGCTGTTTTTT. Its translation is CASSDVVLYTGELFF.